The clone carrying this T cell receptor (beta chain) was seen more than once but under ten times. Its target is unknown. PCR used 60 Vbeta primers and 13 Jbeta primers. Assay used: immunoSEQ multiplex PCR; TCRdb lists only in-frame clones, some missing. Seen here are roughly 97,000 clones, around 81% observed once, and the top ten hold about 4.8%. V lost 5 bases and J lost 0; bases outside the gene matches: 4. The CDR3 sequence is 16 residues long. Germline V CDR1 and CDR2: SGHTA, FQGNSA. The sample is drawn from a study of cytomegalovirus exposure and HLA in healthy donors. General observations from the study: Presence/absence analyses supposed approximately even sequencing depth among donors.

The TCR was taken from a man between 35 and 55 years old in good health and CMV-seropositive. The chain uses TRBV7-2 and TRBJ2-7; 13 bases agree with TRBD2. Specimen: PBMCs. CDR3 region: CASSLGLAGDSYEQYF. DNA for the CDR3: TGTGCCAGCAGCCTTGGACTAGCGGGGGACTCCTACGAGCAGTACTTC.